What follows are 25 T cell receptor beta chains derived from one specimen sequenced in a study of human T cells and chemical hapten exposure. TCRdb re-called the RACE reads with MiXCR, one entry per CDR3 protein. Of tens of thousands of distinct CDR3 sequences listed, roughly 15% are singletons. Time point meaning: pre-sensitization, week 0. Noted treatment: therapeutic diphenylcyclopropenone sensitization with weekly scalp DPC. This sample comprised whole blood, obtained in connection with sensitization to the hapten diphenylcyclopropenone (DPC). Every receptor here comes from a woman aged 50 to 60 with alopecia areata. Some clones in this sample may be carry-over from other donors' samples.

This clonotype was observed at least ten times. The genes are TRBV9 and TRBJ1-1; D gene unclear. The CDR3 totals 10 residues. Germline assignment: CDR1 SGDLS and CDR2 YYNGEE. V lost 5 bases, J lost 5 bases, and 4 bases lay in between. The CDR3: CASRETEAFF. CDR3 bases: TGTGCCAGCAGAGAGACTGAAGCTTTCTTT.

This clonotype was observed a handful of times. The CDR3 coding sequence is TGTGCCAGCAGTCCAGGGACAGCTCCAAACACTGAAGCTTTCTTT. Amino acid sequence: CASSPGTAPNTEAFF. The rearrangement links TRBV28 to TRBJ1-1; 7 nucleotides match TRBD1. The J segment lost 2 bases and the V segment lost 5 bases, leaving 8 bases of the junction unmatched. Germline values: CDR1 MDHEN, CDR2 SYDVKM. CDR3 length equals 15 residues.

This clonotype was picked up a small number of times. The V call is TRBV20-1, the J call TRBJ2-3, with D possibly TRBD2 on 7 matching bases. Germline V lookup: CDR1 DFQATT, CDR2 SNEGSKA (reference sequence). V lost 5 bases, J lost 3 bases, and 18 bases lay in between. The length of the CDR3 is 15 residues. CDR3 amino acids: CSAGRRETGTDTQYF. The CDR3 nucleotides read TGCAGTGCTGGTCGGCGGGAGACAGGAACAGATACGCAGTATTTT.

This clonotype was seen a few times. The chain carries TRBV7-2 and TRBJ2-1, with TRBD1 matching over 9 bases. Unmatched junction bases numbered 9, after V lost 4 bases and J lost 8 bases. CDR1 and CDR2 (germline): SGHTA, FQGNSA. The length of the CDR3 is 15 residues. The CDR3 DNA sequence: TGTGCCAGCAGCTCTCCCGGGACAGGGCGTTATGAGCAGTTCTTC. It translates to CASSSPGTGRYEQFF.

The V call is TRBV18, the J call TRBJ1-1, with 8 positions matching TRBD1. This CDR3 is 14 amino acids long. J was trimmed by 5 bases and V by 8 bases; bases with no gene match: 10. Germline loops: CDR1 KGHSH, CDR2 LQKENI. The CDR3 nucleotides are TGTGCCAGCGCTTACAGACAGGGGAGGACTGAAGCTTTCTTT. Its translation is CASAYRQGRTEAFF. The full variable domain, in which reference TRBV18 and TRBJ1-1 provide the parts outside the CDR3, is NAGVMQNPRHLVRRRGQEARLRCSPMKGHSHVYWYRQLPEEGLKFMVYLQKENIIDESGMPKERFSAEFPKEGPSILRIQQVVRGDSAAYFCASAYRQGRTEAFFGQGTRLTVV.

This clonotype has only a few counts. The J gene is TRBJ2-6, the V gene TRBV5-6, with unresolved D. Trimming stripped 0 bases from V and 0 bases from J, with 10 bases between. In germline, CDR1 is SGHDT, CDR2 YYEEEE. The CDR3 spans 17 residues. CDR3 amino acids: CASSLVGMPSGANVLTF. For the CDR3, the DNA is TGTGCCAGCAGCTTGGTAGGGATGCCCTCTGGGGCCAACGTCCTGACTTTC. The complete variable domain, with remaining parts taken from reference TRBV5-6 and TRBJ2-6, reads DAGVTQSPTHLIKTRGQQVTLRCSPKSGHDTVSWYQQALGQGPQFIFQYYEEEERQRGNFPDRFSGHQFPNYSSELNVNALLLGDSALYLCASSLVGMPSGANVLTFGAGSRLTVL.

This clonotype was detected ten times or more. The V and J genes are TRBV7-6 and TRBJ2-1; 12 nucleotides line up with TRBD2. The CDR3 extends over 15 amino acids. Trimming removed 5 bases from V and 7 bases from J; junction bases left unmatched: 6. From germline, CDR1 is SGHVS and CDR2 FNYEAQ. Written as DNA, the CDR3 is TGTGCCAGCAGCAGGACTAGCGGGACCTTAAATGAGCAGTTCTTC. This codes for CASSRTSGTLNEQFF.

This clonotype has just a few counts. The chain couples TRBV20-1 to TRBJ1-5; no reliable D call. The CDR3 covers 14 residues. CDR1 and CDR2 from the germline V gene are DFQATT and SNEGSKA (reference sequence). Between the trimmed V and J ends, which lost 6 bases and 1 base, there was a span of 13 bases. Here the CDR3 reads CSAERSRSNQPQHF. The CDR3 DNA is TGCAGTGCGGAGAGGTCTAGGAGCAATCAGCCCCAGCATTTT.

V is TRBV19 and J is TRBJ1-5, with TRBD1 as a possible D gene (5 bases). Germline V CDR1 and CDR2: LNHDA, SQIVND (reference sequence). V was shortened by 3 bases and J by 2 bases, with 11 bases between the two germline ends. The CDR3 covers 15 residues. The chain's CDR3 is CASSIPQGGNQPQHF. The DNA of the CDR3 is TGTGCCAGTAGTATTCCGCAGGGAGGCAATCAGCCCCAGCATTTT.

This clonotype was seen many times. The chain employs TRBV20-1 and TRBJ2-6; D might be TRBD2 (5 bases). Trimming took 6 bases from V and 8 from J, leaving 8 bases between them. The germline CDR1 and CDR2 sequences are DFQATT and SNEGSKA (reference sequence). The CDR3 is 11 residues long. DNA for the CDR3: TGCAGTGCAGCCGGGACCAACGTCCTGACTTTC. Translating it yields CSAAGTNVLTF.

This clonotype was detected many times. The CDR3 here is CSVAGGANSPLHF. In DNA, the CDR3 is TGCAGCGTTGCAGGGGGCGCGAATTCACCCCTCCACTTT. This sequence joins TRBV29-1 and TRBJ1-6, with 8 positions matching TRBD1. After removal of 4 bases from V and 7 bases from J, the junction contained 3 bases not matched to a gene. CDR3 length: 13 residues. CDR1 is SQVTM and CDR2 is ANQGSEA in the germline V gene.

This clonotype came up a few times. The chain joins TRBV6-6 to TRBJ2-1; D uncertain. The germline V gene encodes CDR1 MNHNY and CDR2 SVGAGI (reference sequence). Trimming left V 6 bases short and J 0 bases short, with 15 bases between. CDR3 size: 16 residues. In DNA, the CDR3 is TGTGCCAGCAGCCAAGACTGGCCGAGCTCCTACAATGAGCAGTTCTTC. It translates to CASSQDWPSSYNEQFF.

In this sample, this clonotype turned up many times. Here the CDR3 DNA reads TGTGCCAGCAGCTTAGCGGTAGCGGGAGCTGTGGTGCAGTACTTC. It yields the protein CASSLAVAGAVVQYF. This chain links TRBV7-9 with TRBJ2-7; 9 bases match TRBD2. The CDR3 runs to 15 residues. After removal of 0 bases from V and 9 bases from J, the junction contained 9 bases not matched to a gene. CDR1 and CDR2 from the germline V gene are SEHNR and FQNEAQ (reference sequence). Full variable domain (missing parts from reference TRBV7-9 and TRBJ2-7): DTGVSQNPRHKITKRGQNVTFRCDPISEHNRLYWYRQTLGQGPEFLTYFQNEAQLEKSRLLSDRFSAERPKGSFSTLEIQRTEQGDSAMYLCASSLAVAGAVVQYFGPGTRLTVT.

This clonotype has a handful of counts. V usage is TRBV7-2 and J usage is TRBJ1-2; TRBD1 is a possible D gene (6 bases). V was pared by 4 bases and J by 7 bases, with 19 bases between. Germline assignment: CDR1 SGHTA and CDR2 FQGNSA. The CDR3 spans 15 residues. The CDR3 DNA reads TGTGCCAGCAGCTCCCGGCCAGGGGTACACGGTGGCTACACCTTC. Protein product: CASSSRPGVHGGYTF.

In its sample, this clonotype was seen many times. This sequence joins TRBV6-2 or TRBV6-3 and TRBJ1-2; the match to TRBD1 covers 12 bases. Per germline, CDR1 MNHEY and CDR2 SVGEGT. This CDR3 is built from 15 residues. V was clipped by 5 bases and J by 4 bases; unmatched bases: 5. The DNA of the CDR3 is TGTGCCAGCAGTCCCGGGACAGGGGGCGCCTATGGCTACACCTTC. It translates to CASSPGTGGAYGYTF.

This clonotype was detected a few times. The gene calls are TRBV19 and TRBJ1-3, with D hard to call. The germline V and J ends were trimmed by 7 bases and 3 bases, with 10 bases remaining between them. Germline CDR1 and CDR2: LNHDA and SQIVND (reference sequence). CDR3 length: 13 amino acids. CDR3 coding DNA: TGTGCCAGTAAGGCGGGATTTGGAAACACCATATATTTT. As protein: CASKAGFGNTIYF. Drawing the rest from reference TRBV19 and TRBJ1-3, the complete variable domain is DGGITQSPKYLFRKEGQNVTLSCEQNLNHDAMYWYRQDPGQGLRLIYYSQIVNDFQKGDIAEGYSVSREKKESFPLTVTSAQKNPTAFYLCASKAGFGNTIYFGEGSWLTVV.

In its sample, this clonotype was seen a few times. This chain uses TRBV3-1 with TRBJ2-1; TRBD2 is a possible D gene (5 bases). The CDR3 has 13 amino acids. Deletions cut 1 base from V and 4 bases from J, with 5 bases between. Germline CDR1 is LGHDT and CDR2 is YNNKEL (reference sequence). CDR3 in amino acids: CASSQAGYNEQFF. The CDR3 bases are TGTGCCAGCAGCCAAGCGGGGTACAATGAGCAGTTCTTC.

There are a few counts of this clonotype. This chain uses TRBV20-1 with TRBJ2-1, with 10 bases matching TRBD2. The J segment lost 5 bases and the V segment lost 0 bases, leaving 13 bases of the junction unmatched. Germline CDR1 is DFQATT and CDR2 is SNEGSKA (reference sequence). The CDR3 spans 18 residues. CDR3 sequence (DNA): TGCAGTGCTAGAGATTTCGGAATAGCGGGAGGCGTACACAATGAGCAGTTCTTC. Amino acids: CSARDFGIAGGVHNEQFF.

DNA for the CDR3: TGTGCCAGCAGTTTAGGGGCAGGGAGTCCCTACAATGAGCAGTTCTTC. Its protein product is CASSLGAGSPYNEQFF. The V and J genes are TRBV12-3 or TRBV12-4 and TRBJ2-1; TRBD1 or TRBD2 may be the D gene (5 bases each). This CDR3 has 16 residues. Trimming shortened V by 1 base and J by 2 bases, and 12 bases separated the two germline ends.

This clonotype was seen a handful of times. The rearrangement uses TRBV7-9 and TRBJ2-5; tentatively, D is TRBD2 (6 bases). The germline gives CDR1 SEHNR, CDR2 FQNEAQ (reference sequence). This CDR3 region has 14 residues. V was clipped by 7 bases and J by 0 bases, with 12 bases between them. The CDR3 sequence: CASKPGEYQETQYF. Written as DNA, the CDR3 is TGTGCCAGCAAGCCGGGGGAGTACCAAGAGACCCAGTACTTC.

CDR3 protein: CASSAGPTSTDTQYF. As DNA, the CDR3 is TGTGCCAGTAGCGCGGGGCCTACAAGCACAGATACGCAGTATTTT. The chain links TRBV19 to TRBJ2-3; D perhaps matches TRBD2 (6 bases). With 6 bases removed from V and 0 bases from J, the gap between germline ends came to 13 bases. Germline V gives CDR1 LNHDA, CDR2 SQIVND (reference sequence). The CDR3 contains 15 residues.

The genes are TRBV4-3 and TRBJ2-5; 7 nucleotides agree with TRBD1. This CDR3 contains 15 residues. V lost 0 bases, J lost 5 bases, and 6 bases stayed unmatched. CDR1 is LGHNA and CDR2 is YSLEER in the germline V gene. CDR3 amino acids: CASSQDQTGVETQYF. The CDR3 region has the DNA TGCGCCAGCAGCCAAGACCAAACAGGGGTGGAGACCCAGTACTTC.

This clonotype came up a few times. V is TRBV18 and J is TRBJ2-7; the D is unclear. Deletions cut 2 bases from V and 0 bases from J, with 5 bases between. The germline CDR1 and CDR2 sequences are KGHSH and LQKENI. The CDR3 totals 13 residues. For the CDR3, the DNA is TGTGCCAGCTCACCAGCCAGCTCCTACGAGCAGTACTTC. Translated, it gives CASSPASSYEQYF.

This rearrangement joins TRBV6-5 to TRBJ1-1; D is possibly TRBD1 (6 bases). This CDR3 contains 15 residues. Germline CDR1 reads MNHEY; CDR2 reads SVGAGI. Deletions cut 5 bases from V and 0 bases from J, with 13 bases between. The CDR3 DNA is TGTGCCAGCAGTCCGACAGGCCTAATGAACACTGAAGCTTTCTTT. Amino acid sequence: CASSPTGLMNTEAFF.

This clonotype has at least ten counts. This sequence joins TRBV6-5 and TRBJ1-1, with a weak D call TRBD1 (6 bases). The CDR3 is made up of 14 amino acids. Trimming stripped 5 bases from V and 4 bases from J, with 14 bases between. Germline CDR1 is MNHEY and CDR2 is SVGAGI. Written as DNA, the CDR3 is TGTGCCAGCAGTGCTGGACAGTATTTCACTGAAGCTTTCTTT. Translation: CASSAGQYFTEAFF.